The rows below give T cell receptor beta chains drawn from one sample of a study of response to subunit inactivated influenza vaccine. TCRdb re-called the RT-PCR reads through MiXCR, storing one row per CDR3 protein. The sample includes under 550,000 distinct CDR3 sequences, more than 7% of them seen just once. Specimen: PBMCs from blood, collected approximately 25 months after vaccination. Receptors were obtained from a man between 50 and 70 years old who received an inactivated influenza vaccine. Each CDR3 is given with its conserved first and last residue.

V gene	J gene	CDR3 protein
TRBV28	TRBJ2-1	CASSLYGTGVYNEQFF
TRBV11-2	TRBJ2-3	CASSLEGGGPTVTDTQYF
TRBV7-9	TRBJ1-4	CASSLSQGAVNEKLFF
TRBV30	TRBJ2-7	CAWGQDASEQYF
TRBV15	TRBJ1-3	CATSRAQRVMRNTIYF
TRBV3-1	TRBJ1-2	CASSRERSRGYTF
TRBV28	TRBJ1-5	CASSLYGTGGWQPQHF
TRBV7-2	TRBJ2-7	CASSLEASSNYEQYF
TRBV25-1	TRBJ2-6	CASSEYGRAGANVLTF
TRBV6-1	TRBJ2-6	CASTGQGALGANVLTF
TRBV7-9	TRBJ2-7	CASSSRQPATYEQYF
TRBV20-1	TRBJ1-2	CSARVPAGGNYGYTF
TRBV6-2/TRBV6-3	TRBJ2-3	CASSYRGTGSATQYF
TRBV5-1	TRBJ1-3	CASSLTGQASGNTIYF
TRBV20-1	TRBJ2-7	CSASLFGTGTYEQYF
TRBV7-9	TRBJ1-3	CASSLDRTAGNTIYF
TRBV7-6	TRBJ2-5	CASSYYREETQYF
TRBV4-2	TRBJ1-4	CASSQGEGRTNEKLFF